These 29 T cell receptor beta chains were all obtained from the same sample, sequenced in a study of OX40 agonist ivuxolimab in advanced cancers. The library was generated by the immunoSEQ multiplex PCR assay. TCRdb retrieved this table from immuneACCESS and kept in-frame rearrangements only. Not all clones are present; in checked studies, unresolved V genes account for under half, and no reason is known for the remainder. The sample table contains 60,000 to 95,000 clones; only one count was recorded for 70% to 90% of them. Of the sample, roughly 16% is held by the ten largest clones. The sequenced sample was CD4+ or CD8+ T cells sorted from blood, obtained in a trial of the OX40 agonist ivuxolimab. All receptors come from an adult with an advanced solid tumor such as melanoma, head and neck, liver or kidney cancer.

This sequence joins TRBV28 and TRBJ2-2, with 9 bases aligning to TRBD2. This CDR3 is 16 amino acids long. V lost 8 bases and J lost 5; bases outside the gene matches: 12. Germline CDR1 and CDR2: MDHEN and SYDVKM. The CDR3 DNA follows: TGTGCCAGCGGAGGATTAGCGGGAGCAGGAACCGGGGAGCTGTTTTTT. Its translation: CASGGLAGAGTGELFF.

The rearrangement links TRBV5-1 to TRBJ2-2, with TRBD2 matching 11 bases. The V and J ends lost 4 bases and 3 bases, in that order; junction bases with no gene match: 2. Germline CDR1 and CDR2: SGHRS and YFSETQ. The CDR3 is 15 residues long. As DNA, the CDR3 is TGCGCCAGCAGCGGGACTAGCGGTTACACCGGGGAGCTGTTTTTT. Encoded protein: CASSGTSGYTGELFF. The entire variable domain, with the rest obtained from reference TRBV5-1 and TRBJ2-2, is as follows: KAGVTQTPRYLIKTRGQQVTLSCSPISGHRSVSWYQQTPGQGLQFLFEYFSETQRNKGNFPGRFSGRQFSNSRSEMNVSTLELGDSALYLCASSGTSGYTGELFFGEGSRLTVL.

The V and J genes are TRBV5-1 and TRBJ2-2, with unresolved D. The germline CDR1 and CDR2 sequences are SGHRS and YFSETQ. Trimming stripped 4 bases from V and 3 bases from J, with 7 bases between. This CDR3 has 13 amino acids. CDR3 sequence reads: CASSLRDTGELFF. The CDR3 DNA is TGCGCCAGCAGCCTTAGGGACACCGGGGAGCTGTTTTTT.

The table lists this clone with a few counts. The chain has TRBV27 and TRBJ2-7, with 9 bases that match TRBD2. The V and J ends lost 5 bases and 6 bases, in that order; junction bases with no gene match: 11. This CDR3 is 15 amino acids long. CDR1 is MNHEY and CDR2 is SMNVEV in the germline V gene (reference sequence). The CDR3 DNA is TGTGCCAGCAGTCAGATGTCGGGACTAGCTCGCGAGCAGTACTTC. It translates to CASSQMSGLAREQYF.

The chain links TRBV5-1 to TRBJ1-2, with a possible D match to TRBD1 (5 bases). Germline lookup yields CDR1 SGHRS and CDR2 YFSETQ. Trimming cost V 9 bases and J 3 bases, with 9 bases left between them. This CDR3 region has 11 residues. The CDR3 loop reads CAKTVDYGYTF. The CDR3 nucleotides are TGCGCCAAGACAGTGGACTATGGCTACACCTTC. Based on the CDR3 plus reference TRBV5-1 and TRBJ1-2, the full variable domain is KAGVTQTPRYLIKTRGQQVTLSCSPISGHRSVSWYQQTPGQGLQFLFEYFSETQRNKGNFPGRFSGRQFSNSRSEMNVSTLELGDSALYLCAKTVDYGYTFGSGTRLTVV.

This clone appeared once. The chain employs TRBV5-4 and TRBJ2-5; 7 nucleotides line up with TRBD1. Germline V gives CDR1 SGHNT, CDR2 YYREEE (reference sequence). The trim removed 4 bases at V and 4 bases at J, leaving 4 bases unmatched. The length of the CDR3 is 13 residues. CDR3 coding DNA: TGTGCCAGCAGCCCGACAGGGATAGAGACCCAGTACTTC. Translating it yields CASSPTGIETQYF.

The chain employs TRBV29-1 and TRBJ2-7; 10 bases are shared with TRBD2. The CDR3 length is 13 residues. J lost 6 bases, V lost 6 bases, and 8 bases had no gene match. Looked up from germline, CDR1 is SQVTM and CDR2 is ANQGSEA. The CDR3 loop reads CSVAGLARREQYF. DNA for the CDR3: TGCAGCGTCGCGGGACTAGCGCGTCGCGAGCAGTACTTC.

The count of this clone is one. V and J are TRBV5-1 and TRBJ2-7; 9 bases are a match to TRBD1. CDR3 length: 14 amino acids. CDR1 and CDR2 (germline): SGHRS, YFSETQ. V was pared by 0 bases and J by 4 bases, with 2 bases of the junction left unmatched. The CDR3 DNA is TGCGCCAGCAGCTTGGGACAGGGGGGATACGAGCAGTACTTC. Translated, it gives CASSLGQGGYEQYF.

CDR3 residues: CSVESLNTGELFF. The CDR3 bases are TGCAGCGTTGAAAGCCTGAACACCGGGGAGCTGTTTTTT. The J gene is TRBJ2-2, the V gene TRBV29-1; D is unclear. The germline V gene has CDR1 SQVTM and CDR2 ANQGSEA. With 2 bases removed from V and 1 base from J, the gap between germline ends came to 5 bases. There are 13 residues in the CDR3.

The CDR3 DNA sequence: TGTGCCAGCTCACCAGCGTGGGCAGGGGGCGGCGAGGAGCAGTTCTTC. This translates into CASSPAWAGGGEEQFF. The genes are TRBV18 and TRBJ2-1, with 8 bases lining up with TRBD1. J was trimmed by 10 bases and V by 2 bases; bases with no gene match: 13. There are 16 residues in the CDR3. Germline V gene sequence: CDR1 KGHSH, CDR2 LQKENI.

The chain is built from TRBV4-2 and TRBJ2-4; D assignment may be TRBD1 or TRBD2 (6 bases each). The CDR3 length is 17 residues. V lost 1 base and J lost 5, with 18 bases in between. Germline loops: CDR1 LGHNA, CDR2 YNFKEQ. For the CDR3, the DNA is TGTGCCAGCAGCCAAGTTTTGGGGGGCCTGGGCCAAAACATTCAGTACTTC. This gives the protein CASSQVLGGLGQNIQYF.

The chain uses TRBV2 and TRBJ1-5, with no clear D. The CDR3 loop spans 14 amino acids. With 2 bases removed from V and 4 bases from J, the gap between germline ends came to 9 bases. Per germline, CDR1 SNHLY and CDR2 FYNNEI. The CDR3 nucleotides read TGTGCCAGCAGTGAATTGTTGGGAAATCAGCCCCAGCATTTT. It encodes CASSELLGNQPQHF.

Concerning this clone: This CDR3 is also generated by other DNA sequences in the sample. V usage is TRBV5-1 and J usage is TRBJ2-7; TRBD1 matches at 11 bases. Trimming removed 4 bases from V and 4 bases from J; junction bases left unmatched: 4. The CDR3 totals 14 residues. Germline V gene sequence: CDR1 SGHRS, CDR2 YFSETQ. The CDR3 spells CASSPRDRGYEQYF. Written as DNA, the CDR3 is TGCGCCAGCAGCCCGCGGGACAGGGGGTACGAGCAGTACTTC.

The V call is TRBV6-6, the J call TRBJ1-3, with 7 bases identical to TRBD1. Germline CDR1 MNHNY, CDR2 SVGAGI (reference sequence). The CDR3 covers 15 residues. The junction had 5 bases not matched to a gene; V was cut back by 4 bases and J by 2 bases. Here the CDR3 reads CASSSQGVAGNTIYF. In DNA form, the CDR3 reads TGTGCCAGCAGTTCCCAGGGGGTCGCTGGAAACACCATATATTTT.

This clone was observed a single time. This chain uses TRBV10-3 with TRBJ1-4; no reliable D call. The germline V gene has CDR1 ENHRY and CDR2 SYGVKD. V was shortened by 6 bases and J by 6 bases, with 11 bases between the two germline ends. The CDR3 has 13 residues. In DNA, the CDR3 is TGTGCCATCAGCGAAAACCCTTATGAAAAACTGTTTTTT. Encoded protein: CAISENPYEKLFF.

The genes are TRBV2 and TRBJ1-6; no clear D. V was shortened by 4 bases and J by 10 bases, with 8 bases between the two germline ends. CDR3 length equals 12 residues. The germline CDR1 and CDR2 sequences are SNHLY and FYNNEI. In DNA form, the CDR3 reads TGTGCCAGCAGTGGGCCCGAGTCACCCCTCCACTTT. Translating gives CASSGPESPLHF.

Here the CDR3 DNA reads TGTGCCAGTAGTACCACGGGGGTAGGAGATACGCAGTATTTT. Its protein product is CASSTTGVGDTQYF. J is TRBJ2-3 and V is TRBV19, with D possibly TRBD2 on 6 matching bases. CDR3 size: 14 residues. Germline-derived CDR1 and CDR2 are LNHDA and SQIVND (reference sequence). V was trimmed by 4 bases and J by 5 bases, leaving 13 bases between them. The full variable domain, with the rest looked up from reference TRBV19 and TRBJ2-3, is DGGITQSPKYLFRKEGQNVTLSCEQNLNHDAMYWYRQDPGQGLRLIYYSQIVNDFQKGDIAEGYSVSREKKESFPLTVTSAQKNPTAFYLCASSTTGVGDTQYFGPGTRLTVL.

The chain uses TRBV11-2 and TRBJ2-5; 7 bases line up with TRBD2. The CDR3 has 16 amino acids. From germline, CDR1 is SGHAT and CDR2 FQNNGV. The V segment lost 5 bases and the J segment 2 bases; nucleotides outside the gene matches: 11. This CDR3 reads CASSPLAEPRQETQYF. CDR3 in DNA: TGTGCCAGCAGCCCCCTAGCGGAGCCCCGACAAGAGACCCAGTACTTC.

The chain uses TRBV5-1 and TRBJ2-3; D uncertain. V lost 6 bases and J 0 bases, leaving 8 bases between the germline ends. CDR1 is SGHRS and CDR2 is YFSETQ in the germline V gene. The CDR3 sequence is 13 residues long. In DNA form, the CDR3 reads TGCGCCAGCAACAGTGCTAGCACAGATACGCAGTATTTT. As protein: CASNSASTDTQYF. Complete variable domain (other parts from reference TRBV5-1 and TRBJ2-3): KAGVTQTPRYLIKTRGQQVTLSCSPISGHRSVSWYQQTPGQGLQFLFEYFSETQRNKGNFPGRFSGRQFSNSRSEMNVSTLELGDSALYLCASNSASTDTQYFGPGTRLTVL.

This clone was observed a single time. This CDR3 is CASSGLAGVPETQYF. Written as DNA, the CDR3 is TGTGCCAGTAGCGGACTAGCGGGAGTCCCCGAGACCCAGTACTTC. The rearrangement links TRBV19 to TRBJ2-5, with TRBD2 matching over 13 bases. The CDR3 has 15 amino acids. J gave up 5 bases and V 6 bases, and 6 bases lay outside the gene matches. Per the germline V gene, CDR1 is LNHDA and CDR2 is SQIVND (reference sequence).

This chain links TRBV4-1 with TRBJ1-6; TRBD1 is a possible D gene (5 bases). The V gene's germline CDR1 is MGHRA and CDR2 YSYEKL. V was trimmed by 1 base and J by 3 bases, leaving 13 bases between them. This CDR3 is built from 17 residues. CDR3 DNA sequence: TGCGCCAGCAGCCAAGTTAGGGGCACGAACTATAATTCACCCCTCCACTTT. Its translation: CASSQVRGTNYNSPLHF.

With respect to this clone: The conserved phenylalanine or tryptophan normally closing the CDR3 is absent here, so this likely arose from a read error. The DNA is omitted, as the CDR3 cannot be located on it reliably, and the CDR3 follows TCRdb's listing. This rearrangement joins TRBV20-1 to TRBJ1-1. The CDR3 is 11 residues long, counting both termini. The germline CDR1 and CDR2 sequences are DFQATT and SNEGSKA (reference sequence). The CDR3 region is CSARDREGQAP.

The V and J genes are TRBV6-5 and TRBJ2-3; a weak D match, TRBD2 (6 bases). Trimming removed 6 bases at V and 1 base at J, with 14 bases between. CDR1 and CDR2 (germline): MNHEY, SVGAGI. This CDR3 has 15 amino acids. CDR3 bases: TGTGCCAGCAGAGCCCGACTAGGGGGCACAGATACGCAGTATTTT. Translating gives CASRARLGGTDTQYF.

The chain carries TRBV5-1 and TRBJ1-5, with 7 bases identical to TRBD1. CDR1 is SGHRS and CDR2 is YFSETQ in the germline V gene. The CDR3 is 15 amino acids. V dropped 0 bases and J dropped 0; count of bases not matched to a gene: 0. The CDR3 protein is CASSLGQGSNQPQHF. As DNA, the CDR3 is TGCGCCAGCAGCTTGGGACAGGGTAGCAATCAGCCCCAGCATTTT.

V is TRBV13 and J is TRBJ2-1, with TRBD2 matching over 8 bases. This CDR3 region has 15 residues. Trimming took 5 bases from V and 5 from J; bases not matched to a gene: 8. Germline assignment: CDR1 PRHDT and CDR2 FYEKMQ (reference sequence). CDR3 sequence reads: CASSPSGSGNNEQFF. The CDR3 DNA is TGTGCCAGCAGCCCCTCTGGTAGCGGGAACAATGAGCAGTTCTTC.

A single count supports this clone. The chain joins TRBV13 to TRBJ2-3, with D perhaps matching TRBD2 (6 bases). In germline, CDR1 is PRHDT, CDR2 FYEKMQ (reference sequence). This CDR3 comprises 17 residues. V dropped 6 bases and J dropped 0 bases, with 19 bases sitting between them. The CDR3 DNA reads TGTGCCAGCAGACTCCTGAGGGACTCCGTAAGCACAGATACGCAGTATTTT. Encoded protein: CASRLLRDSVSTDTQYF. Complete variable domain (other parts from reference TRBV13 and TRBJ2-3): AAGVIQSPRHLIKEKRETATLKCYPIPRHDTVYWYQQGPGQDPQFLISFYEKMQSDKGSIPDRFSAQQFSDYHSELNMSSLELGDSALYFCASRLLRDSVSTDTQYFGPGTRLTVL.

The chain carries TRBV7-2 and TRBJ2-5; no firm D call. With the DNA end fitting TRBJ2-7 better, the J assignment may be wrong. The CDR3 has 15 amino acids. Per germline, CDR1 SGHTA and CDR2 FQGNSA. The CDR3 here is CASSLSTGIFYEQYF. CDR3 nucleotides: TGTGCCAGCAGCTTATCTACTGGGATTTTTTACGAGCAGTACTTC.

This sequence joins TRBV11-1 and TRBJ2-4; D gene unclear. The CDR3 has 15 amino acids. Per the germline V gene, CDR1 is SGHAT and CDR2 is FQDESV (reference sequence). The V and J ends lost 5 bases and 0 bases respectively, with 11 bases between them. In DNA, the CDR3 is TGTGCCAGCAGCCCCGTAATCCAAGCCAAAAACATTCAGTACTTC. Translating gives CASSPVIQAKNIQYF.

The rearrangement links TRBV11-3 to TRBJ2-1; 8 bases map to TRBD1. This CDR3 has 14 residues. CDR1 SGHNT and CDR2 YENEEA come from the germline V gene. V gave up 6 bases and J gave up 5 bases; unmatched junction bases: 6. The CDR3 DNA sequence: TGTGCCAGCAGTCCTGGACAGGGCAACAATGAGCAGTTCTTC. It translates to CASSPGQGNNEQFF.